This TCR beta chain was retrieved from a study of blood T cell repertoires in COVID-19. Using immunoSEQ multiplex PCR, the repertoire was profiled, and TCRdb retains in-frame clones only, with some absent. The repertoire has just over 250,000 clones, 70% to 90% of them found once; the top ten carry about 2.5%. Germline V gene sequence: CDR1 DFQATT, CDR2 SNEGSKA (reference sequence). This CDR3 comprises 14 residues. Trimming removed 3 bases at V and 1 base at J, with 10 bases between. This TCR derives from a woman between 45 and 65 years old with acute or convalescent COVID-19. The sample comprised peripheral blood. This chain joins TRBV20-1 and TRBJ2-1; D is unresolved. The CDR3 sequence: CSASIRYSYNEQFF. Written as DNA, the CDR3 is TGCAGTGCTAGTATCCGGTATTCCTACAATGAGCAGTTCTTC.